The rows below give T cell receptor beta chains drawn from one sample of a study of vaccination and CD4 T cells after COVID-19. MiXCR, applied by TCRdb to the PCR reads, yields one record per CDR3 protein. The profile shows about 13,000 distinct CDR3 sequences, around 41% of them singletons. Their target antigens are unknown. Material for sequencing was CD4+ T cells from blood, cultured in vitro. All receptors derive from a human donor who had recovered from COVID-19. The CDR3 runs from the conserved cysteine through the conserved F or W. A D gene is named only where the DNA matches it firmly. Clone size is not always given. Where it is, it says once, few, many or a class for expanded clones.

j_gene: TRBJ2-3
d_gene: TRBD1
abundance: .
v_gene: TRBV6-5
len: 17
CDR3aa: CASSYSSRDRGTDTQYF
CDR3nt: TGTGCCAGCAGTTACTCAAGTCGGGACAGGGGCACAGATACGCAGTATTTT

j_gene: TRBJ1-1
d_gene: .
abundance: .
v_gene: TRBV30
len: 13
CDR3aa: CAWSVNYNTEAFF
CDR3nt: TGTGCCTGGAGTGTAAACTACAACACTGAAGCTTTCTTT

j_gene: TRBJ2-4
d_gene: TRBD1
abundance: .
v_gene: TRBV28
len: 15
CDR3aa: CASSFKGQGGNIQYF
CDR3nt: TGTGCCAGCAGTTTTAAGGGACAGGGTGGAAACATTCAGTACTTC

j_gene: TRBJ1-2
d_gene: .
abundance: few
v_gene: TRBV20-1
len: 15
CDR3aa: CSARDFYAETYGYTF
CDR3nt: TGCAGTGCTAGAGATTTTTATGCAGAAACTTATGGCTACACCTTC

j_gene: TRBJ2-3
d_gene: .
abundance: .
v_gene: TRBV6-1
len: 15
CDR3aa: CASNFRTASTDTQYF
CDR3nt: TGTGCCAGCAATTTTAGGACAGCAAGCACAGATACGCAGTATTTT

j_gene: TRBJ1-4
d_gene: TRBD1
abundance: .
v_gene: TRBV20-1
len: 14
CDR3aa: CSAAPGTAHEKLFF
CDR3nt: TGCAGTGCTGCACCCGGGACAGCACATGAAAAACTGTTTTTT

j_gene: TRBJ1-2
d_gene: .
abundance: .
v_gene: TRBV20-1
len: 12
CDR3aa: CSASDRNYGYTF
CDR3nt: TGCAGTGCCTCGGACCGAAACTATGGCTACACCTTC

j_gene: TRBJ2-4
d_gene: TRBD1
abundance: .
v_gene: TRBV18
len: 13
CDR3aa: CASSLQAGGEGYF
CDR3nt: TGTGCCAGCTCCCTTCAGGCAGGGGGCGAGGGTTACTTC

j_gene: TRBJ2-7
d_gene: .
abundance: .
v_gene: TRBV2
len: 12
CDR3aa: CASSDGNYEQYF
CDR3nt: TGTGCCAGCAGTGATGGGAACTACGAGCAGTACTTC

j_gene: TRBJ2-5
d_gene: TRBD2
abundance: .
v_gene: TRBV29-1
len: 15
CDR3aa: CSVSPGGWVKETQYF
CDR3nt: TGCAGCGTTTCACCGGGAGGATGGGTTAAGGAGACCCAGTACTTC

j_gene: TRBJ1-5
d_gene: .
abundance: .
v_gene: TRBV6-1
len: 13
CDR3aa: CASRESSNQPQHF
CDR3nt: TGTGCCAGCAGAGAGAGTTCGAATCAGCCCCAGCATTTT

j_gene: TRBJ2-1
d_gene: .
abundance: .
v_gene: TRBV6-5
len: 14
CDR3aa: CASSYGYSYNEQFF
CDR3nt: TGTGCCAGCAGTTATGGGTACTCCTACAATGAGCAGTTCTTC

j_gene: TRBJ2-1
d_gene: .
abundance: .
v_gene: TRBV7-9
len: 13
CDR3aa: CASSLLARNEQFF
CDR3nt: TGTGCCAGCAGCCTCCTAGCTCGCAATGAGCAGTTCTTC

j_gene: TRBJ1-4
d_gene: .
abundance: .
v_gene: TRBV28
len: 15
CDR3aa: CASSTRLGLNEKLFF
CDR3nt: TGTGCCAGCAGTACACGATTGGGGCTAAATGAAAAACTGTTTTTT

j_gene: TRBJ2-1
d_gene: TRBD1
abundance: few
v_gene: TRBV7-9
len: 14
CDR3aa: CASSLGGQNNEQFF
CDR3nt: TGTGCCAGCAGCTTAGGGGGACAGAACAATGAGCAGTTCTTC

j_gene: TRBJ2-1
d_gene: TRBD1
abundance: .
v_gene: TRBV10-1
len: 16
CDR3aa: CASSYDRDRGLFEQFF
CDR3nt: TGCGCCAGCAGTTATGACCGGGACAGGGGGCTTTTTGAGCAGTTCTTC

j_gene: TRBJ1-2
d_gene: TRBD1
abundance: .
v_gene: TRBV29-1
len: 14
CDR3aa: CSVEDRGFNYGYTF
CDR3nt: TGCAGCGTCGAGGACAGGGGCTTTAACTATGGCTACACCTTC

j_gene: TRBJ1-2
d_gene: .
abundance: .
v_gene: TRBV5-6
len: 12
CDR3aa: CASSWETYGYTF
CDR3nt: TGTGCCAGCAGCTGGGAGACCTATGGCTACACCTTC

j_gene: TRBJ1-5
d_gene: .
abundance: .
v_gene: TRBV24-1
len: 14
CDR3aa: CATSPQGVNQPQHF
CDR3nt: TGTGCCACCAGTCCCCAAGGGGTTAATCAGCCCCAGCATTTT

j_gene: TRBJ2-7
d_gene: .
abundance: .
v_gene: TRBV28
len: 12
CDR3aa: CASSSLLGDQYF
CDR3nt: TGTGCCAGCAGTTCCTTGCTCGGGGACCAGTACTTC

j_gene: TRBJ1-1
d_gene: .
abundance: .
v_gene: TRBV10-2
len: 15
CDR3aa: CASSDSITMNTEAFF
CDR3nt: TGCGCCAGCAGTGATTCCATAACCATGAACACTGAAGCTTTCTTT

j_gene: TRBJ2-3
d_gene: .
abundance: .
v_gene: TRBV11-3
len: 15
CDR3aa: CASSRGAGVGDTQYF
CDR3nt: TGTGCCAGCAGCCGCGGGGCCGGGGTGGGAGATACGCAGTATTTT

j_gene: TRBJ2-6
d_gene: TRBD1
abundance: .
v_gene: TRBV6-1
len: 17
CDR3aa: CASSAQGQLSGANVLTF
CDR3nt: TGTGCCAGCAGTGCCCAGGGACAGCTCTCTGGGGCCAACGTCCTGACTTTC

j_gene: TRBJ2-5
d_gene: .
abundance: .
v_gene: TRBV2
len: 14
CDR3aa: CASSEALGGQTQYF
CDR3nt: TGTGCCAGCAGTGAAGCGCTCGGGGGACAGACCCAGTACTTC

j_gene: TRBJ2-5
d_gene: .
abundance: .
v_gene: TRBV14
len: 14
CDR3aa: CASSQNLGQETQYF
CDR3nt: TGTGCCAGCAGCCAAAACCTAGGACAAGAGACCCAGTACTTC

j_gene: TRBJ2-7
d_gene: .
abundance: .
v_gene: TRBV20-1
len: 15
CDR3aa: CSARRTPATSYEQYF
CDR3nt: TGCAGTGCCAGGCGTACGCCTGCGACCTCCTACGAGCAGTACTTC

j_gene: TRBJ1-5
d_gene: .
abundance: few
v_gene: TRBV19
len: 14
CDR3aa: CASSPRTENQPQHF
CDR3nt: TGTGCCAGTAGCCCTCGGACGGAAAATCAGCCCCAGCATTTT

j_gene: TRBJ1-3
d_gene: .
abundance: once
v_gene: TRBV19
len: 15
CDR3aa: CASSTATGVINTIYF
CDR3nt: TGTGCCAGTAGTACAGCCACGGGCGTGATAAACACCATATATTTT

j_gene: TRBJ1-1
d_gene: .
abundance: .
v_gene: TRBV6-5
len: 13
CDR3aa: CASSYRGHTEAFF
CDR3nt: TGTGCCAGCAGTTACAGGGGCCACACTGAAGCTTTCTTT

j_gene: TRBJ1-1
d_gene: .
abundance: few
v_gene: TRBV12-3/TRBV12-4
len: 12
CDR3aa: CASSLGGTGAFF
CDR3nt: TGTGCCAGCAGTTTAGGCGGCACAGGAGCTTTCTTT

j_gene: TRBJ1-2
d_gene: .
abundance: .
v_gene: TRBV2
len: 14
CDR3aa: CASTVRGGLHGYTF
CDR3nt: TGTGCCAGCACCGTTCGGGGGGGGTTGCATGGCTACACCTTC

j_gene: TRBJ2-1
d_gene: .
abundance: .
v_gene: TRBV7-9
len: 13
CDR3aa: CASSQGSHNEQFF
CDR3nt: TGTGCCAGCAGCCAAGGGAGCCACAATGAGCAGTTCTTC

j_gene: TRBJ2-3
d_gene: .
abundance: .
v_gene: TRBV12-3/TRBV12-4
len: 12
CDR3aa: CASSLTADTQYF
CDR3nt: TGTGCCAGCAGTTTAACGGCAGATACGCAGTATTTT

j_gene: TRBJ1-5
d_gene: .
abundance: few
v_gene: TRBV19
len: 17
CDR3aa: CASSIKVEGVSNQPQHF
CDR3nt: TGTGCCAGTAGTATAAAGGTAGAAGGAGTTAGCAATCAGCCCCAGCATTTT

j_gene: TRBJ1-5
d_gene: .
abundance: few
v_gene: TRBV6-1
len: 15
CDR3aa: CASRTRTEDNQPQHF
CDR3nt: TGTGCCAGCAGGACACGGACAGAAGACAATCAGCCCCAGCATTTT

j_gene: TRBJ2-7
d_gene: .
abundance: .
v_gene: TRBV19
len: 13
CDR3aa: CASSRDGNYEQYF
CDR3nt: TGTGCCAGTAGTAGGGACGGAAACTACGAGCAGTACTTC

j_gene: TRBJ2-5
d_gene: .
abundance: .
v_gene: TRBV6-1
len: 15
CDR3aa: CASSEWGRDEETQYF
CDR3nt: TGTGCCAGCAGTGAATGGGGCAGAGATGAAGAGACCCAGTACTTC

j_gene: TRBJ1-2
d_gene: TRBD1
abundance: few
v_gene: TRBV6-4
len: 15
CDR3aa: CASTYQQGGNYGYTF
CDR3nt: TGTGCCAGCACCTATCAACAGGGGGGGAACTATGGCTACACCTTC

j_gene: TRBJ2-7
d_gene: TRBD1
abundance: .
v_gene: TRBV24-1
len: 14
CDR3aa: CATSDGQGLDEQYF
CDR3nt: TGTGCCACCAGTGACGGACAGGGTTTGGACGAGCAGTACTTC

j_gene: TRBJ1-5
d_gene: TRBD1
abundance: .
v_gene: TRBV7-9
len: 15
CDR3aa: CASSFGTGGNQPQHF
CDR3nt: TGTGCCAGCAGCTTTGGGACAGGGGGCAATCAGCCCCAGCATTTT

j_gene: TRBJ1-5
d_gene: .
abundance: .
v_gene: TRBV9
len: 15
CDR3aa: CASSPDWEGDQPQHF
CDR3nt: TGTGCCAGCAGCCCAGATTGGGAGGGGGATCAGCCCCAGCATTTT

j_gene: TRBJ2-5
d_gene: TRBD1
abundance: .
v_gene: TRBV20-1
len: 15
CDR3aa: CGASPWGQRVEPQYF
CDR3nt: TGCGGTGCTAGCCCCTGGGGACAGCGCGTAGAGCCCCAGTACTTC

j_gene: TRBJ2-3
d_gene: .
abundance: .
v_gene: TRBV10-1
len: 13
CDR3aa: CASSAWRTDTQYF
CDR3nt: TGCGCCAGCAGTGCTTGGAGGACAGATACGCAGTATTTT

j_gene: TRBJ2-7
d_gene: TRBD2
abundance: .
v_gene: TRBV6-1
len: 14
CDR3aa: CASMRTSGSYEQYF
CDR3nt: TGTGCCAGTATGAGGACTAGCGGATCCTACGAGCAGTACTTC

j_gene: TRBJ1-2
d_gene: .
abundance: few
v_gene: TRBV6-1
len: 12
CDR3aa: CASSAGTYGYTF
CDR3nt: TGTGCCAGCAGCGCAGGAACGTATGGCTACACCTTC

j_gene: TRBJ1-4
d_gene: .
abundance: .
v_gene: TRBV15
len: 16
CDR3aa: CATSRDLGQHNEKLFF
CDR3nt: TGTGCCACCAGCAGAGATCTCGGACAGCATAATGAAAAACTGTTTTTT

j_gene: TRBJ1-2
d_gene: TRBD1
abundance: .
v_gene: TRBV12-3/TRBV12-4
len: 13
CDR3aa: CASSFGQVYGYTF
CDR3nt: TGTGCCAGCAGTTTCGGACAGGTCTATGGCTACACCTTC

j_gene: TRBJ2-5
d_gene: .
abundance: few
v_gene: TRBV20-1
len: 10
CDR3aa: CSARSLTQYF
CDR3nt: TGCAGTGCCCGTTCGTTGACCCAGTACTTC

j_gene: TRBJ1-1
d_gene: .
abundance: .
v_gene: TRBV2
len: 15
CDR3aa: CASRVTSTGNTEAFF
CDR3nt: TGTGCCAGCAGGGTTACCTCGACAGGGAACACTGAAGCTTTCTTT

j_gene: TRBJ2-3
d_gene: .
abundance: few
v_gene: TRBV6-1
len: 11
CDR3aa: CASSDRGTQYF
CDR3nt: TGTGCCAGCAGTGACAGGGGTACGCAGTATTTT

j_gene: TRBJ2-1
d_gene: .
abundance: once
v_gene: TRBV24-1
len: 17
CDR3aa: CATSHRVQGSLNNEQFF
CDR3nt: TGTGCCACCAGCCACCGTGTTCAGGGATCCCTTAACAATGAGCAGTTCTTC

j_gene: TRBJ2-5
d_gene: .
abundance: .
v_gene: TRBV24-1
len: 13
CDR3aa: CATQGVNRETQYF
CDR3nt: TGTGCCACCCAAGGCGTAAACCGTGAGACCCAGTACTTC

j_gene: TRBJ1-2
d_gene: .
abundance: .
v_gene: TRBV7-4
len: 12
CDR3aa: CASSRPDKGNTF
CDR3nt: TGTGCCAGCAGCCGTCCGGACAAAGGGAACACCTTC

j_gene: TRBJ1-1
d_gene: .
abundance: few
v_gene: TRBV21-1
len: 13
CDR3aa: CASSRQAILVAFF
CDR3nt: TGTGCCAGCAGCCGACAGGCCATTTTGGTGGCTTTCTTT

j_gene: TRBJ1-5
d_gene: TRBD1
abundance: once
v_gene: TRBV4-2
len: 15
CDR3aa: CASTQTGGSNQPQHF
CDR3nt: TGTGCCAGCACCCAGACAGGGGGGAGCAATCAGCCCCAGCATTTT